This T cell receptor (beta chain) was observed in a study of CD8+ T cells in alopecia areata. Treatment reported: oral pan-JAK inhibitor, 5-10 mg twice daily. Points from the study as a whole: Greater clonality was observed in lesional scalp samples, especially alopecia totalis/universalis, versus normal scalp.

cDNA reverse transcribed from extracted RNA served as the sequencing template. Generated by immunoSEQ multiplex PCR, the TCRdb table keeps only in-frame clones and is missing some. The table lists around 150,000 clones, approximately 57% of them singletons. For this clone: Antigen specificity is unknown.

The length of the CDR3 is 11 residues. V was pared by 4 bases and J by 6 bases, with 8 bases between. Germline lookup yields CDR1 GTSNPN and CDR2 SVGIG (reference sequence). The TCR sequence derives from a human donor with alopecia areata. The sample was CD4+ T cells sorted from blood, taken at week 24, from a patient treated with tofacitinib. This sequence joins TRBV30 and TRBJ2-3; no clear D gene. CDR3 nucleotides: TGTGCCTGGACCTGGCGGGATACGCAGTATTTT. Protein product: CAWTWRDTQYF.